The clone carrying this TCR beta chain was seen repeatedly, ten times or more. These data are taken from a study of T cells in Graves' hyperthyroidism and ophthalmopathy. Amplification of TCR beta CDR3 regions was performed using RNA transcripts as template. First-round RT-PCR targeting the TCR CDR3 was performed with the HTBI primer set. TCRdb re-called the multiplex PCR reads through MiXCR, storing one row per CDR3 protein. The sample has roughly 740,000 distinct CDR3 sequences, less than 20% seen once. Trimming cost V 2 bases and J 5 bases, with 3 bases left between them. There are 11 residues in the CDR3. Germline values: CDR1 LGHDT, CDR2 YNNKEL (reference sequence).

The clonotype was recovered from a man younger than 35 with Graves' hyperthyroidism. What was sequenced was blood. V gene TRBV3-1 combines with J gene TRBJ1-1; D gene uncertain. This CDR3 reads CASSQSTEAFF. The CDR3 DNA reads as TGTGCCAGCAGCCAAAGTACTGAAGCTTTCTTT.